This T cell receptor beta chain was sequenced during a study of cytomegalovirus exposure and HLA in healthy donors. To note about this clone: Its antigen is still unknown.

The PCR had 60 Vbeta and 13 Jbeta primers. Profiling relied on immunoSEQ multiplex PCR, and the TCRdb table lists in-frame clones only, not all of them. The sample carries approximately 150,000 clones, around 80% recorded once. V lost 2 bases, J lost 6 bases, and 8 bases stayed unmatched. Germline CDR1 is SGHVS and CDR2 is FNYEAQ. CDR3 length: 15 amino acids. Study findings and constraints: Specificity of three CMV-associated chains for CMV antigens was verified in vitro.

These donors, healthy bone marrow donors, were studied. Despite likely unrecorded immune exposures, the donors were nominally healthy at the time of sampling. The receptor was derived from a man aged 30 to 39 in good health and CMV-seropositive. The chain carries TRBV7-6 and TRBJ2-7; TRBD2 matches 9 bases. Sequencing was carried out using PBMCs. CDR3 in amino acids: CASSLSIAGGLEQYF. The CDR3 region has the DNA TGTGCCAGCAGCTTATCGATCGCGGGAGGGCTCGAGCAGTACTTC.